Below, one T cell receptor (beta chain) is given with its context. Its antigen is still unknown. This entry is derived from a study of vaccination and CD4 T cells after COVID-19. Study in general: Control wells got either CEFX epitopes, HIV-1 Nef peptides, or no peptide at all.

Germline V gene sequence: CDR1 MNHNS, CDR2 SASEGT. The V gene lost 5 bases and the J gene lost 2 bases, with 9 bases spanning the gap. This CDR3 contains 13 residues. Study findings and constraints: Analysis covered relatively few convalescent patients and lacked any early post-infection timepoints.

The Oncomine TCR Beta short-read assay sequenced DNA from cultured CD4+ T cells. TCRdb reprocessed the PCR reads via MiXCR and lists one record per CDR3 protein. The table has approximately 24,000 distinct CDR3 sequences, approximately 67% seen once. Treatment defined: approximately nine-day PBMC culture with coronavirus spike peptide pools or control peptides (ViraFEST assay). ViraFEST relied on peptide pools to expand antigen-specific T cells; the TCRs were sequenced afterward. Alongside around 9.2 IU/ml IL-2 and about 9.1 ug/ml peptide pools, PBMCs were cultured at approximately 2 million per well.

The source was CD4+ T cells from blood, cultured in vitro, collected after SARS-CoV-2 vaccination. The chain recombines TRBV6-1 with TRBJ2-5; D is uncertain. The receptor's source is a human donor who received a COVID-19 vaccine. CDR3 nucleotide sequence: TGTGCCAGCAGTATAGGCAGTCAAGAGACCCAGTACTTC. Amino acids: CASSIGSQETQYF.